Listed below are T cell receptor beta chains from one sample, sequenced in a study of blood T cell repertoires in COVID-19. TCRdb's copy holds only in-frame clones and misses some; the assay was immunoSEQ multiplex PCR. The profile shows 140,000 to 150,000 clones, 70% to 90% of them singletons. The sample consisted of peripheral blood. The receptors come from a woman aged 60-75 years with COVID-19, enrolled during active disease. CDR3s include the opening cysteine and the closing phenylalanine or tryptophan.

j_call v_call cdr3_aa
TRBJ1-5 TRBV7-8 CATNRDPTGNSNQPQHF
TRBJ1-5 TRBV19 CASSIEGQGRVVNQPQHF
TRBJ1-1 TRBV4-2 CASSQDTAGGKDTEAFF
TRBJ1-2 TRBV6-2/TRBV6-3 CASNPSQGRGYTF
TRBJ1-3 TRBV10-2 CASRTGTGSGAGNTIYF
TRBJ2-1 TRBV11-3 CASSLVSGGPYNEQFF
TRBJ1-1 TRBV10-3 CAISENTGPNTEAFF
TRBJ1-2 TRBV7-3 CASSSNTDRGHGYTF
TRBJ1-2 TRBV28 CASSLSGDLAVIGYTF
TRBJ1-1 TRBV5-4 CASSLSVLTEAFF
TRBJ1-1 TRBV19 CASSIAAGGAEAFF
TRBJ1-1 TRBV27 CASSPPPGQVVGLGTEAFF
TRBJ1-1 TRBV30 CAWRRMSYTEAFF
TRBJ1-2 TRBV9 CASSVQWETANYGYTF
TRBJ2-7 TRBV7-6 CASSPTGGSVNEQYF
TRBJ1-1 TRBV7-9 CASRDSMGTEAFF
TRBJ1-5 TRBV7-2 CASSSNAGTGEEPQHF
TRBJ1-5 TRBV6-2/TRBV6-3 CASSFPGNQPQHF
TRBJ1-5 TRBV7-6 CASSLGTDNQPQHF
TRBJ2-3 TRBV7-3 CASSLNTVGRADTDTQYF
TRBJ1-6 TRBV3-1/TRBV3-2 CASTNLGAGSRYLADPYNSPLHF
TRBJ1-6 TRBV27 CASSQRNNSPLHF
TRBJ1-1 TRBV27 CASSSGQGRDTEAFF
TRBJ2-3 TRBV27 CASSIGGSTDTQYF
TRBJ2-2 TRBV4-3 CASSLWTGNTGELFF
TRBJ1-2 TRBV5-1 CASSLEAGGKAGYTF
TRBJ2-1 TRBV9 CASSAAGSAYNEQFF
TRBJ1-1 TRBV11-2 CASSFEGGAMNTEAFF
TRBJ2-1 TRBV7-2 CASSLVAQETGNEQFF
TRBJ2-3 TRBV7-9 CASSSRDFRTDTQYF
TRBJ1-1 TRBV2 CASTEGGQAFF
TRBJ2-3 TRBV5-1 CASSSKRGSTDTQYF
TRBJ1-2 TRBV6-5 CASSYERDYGYTF